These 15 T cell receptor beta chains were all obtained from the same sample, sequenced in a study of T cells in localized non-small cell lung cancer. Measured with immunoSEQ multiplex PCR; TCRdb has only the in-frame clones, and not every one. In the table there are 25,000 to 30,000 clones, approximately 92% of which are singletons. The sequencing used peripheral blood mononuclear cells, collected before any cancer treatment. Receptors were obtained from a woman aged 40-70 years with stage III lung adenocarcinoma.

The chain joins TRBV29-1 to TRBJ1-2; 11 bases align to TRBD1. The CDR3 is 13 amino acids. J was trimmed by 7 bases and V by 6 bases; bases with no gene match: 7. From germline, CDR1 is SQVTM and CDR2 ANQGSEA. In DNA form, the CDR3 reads TGCAGCGTGCTCGGACAGGGGGCAGGTGGCTACACCTTC. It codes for CSVLGQGAGGYTF.

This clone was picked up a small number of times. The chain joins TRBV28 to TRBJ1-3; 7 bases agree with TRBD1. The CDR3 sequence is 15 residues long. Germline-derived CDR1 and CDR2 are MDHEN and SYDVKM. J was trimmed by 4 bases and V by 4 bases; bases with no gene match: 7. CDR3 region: CASSSIRTGGNTIYF. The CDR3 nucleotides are TGTGCCAGCAGTTCAATCCGGACAGGAGGAAACACCATATATTTT. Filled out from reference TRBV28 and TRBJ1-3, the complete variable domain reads DVKVTQSSRYLVKRTGEKVFLECVQDMDHENMFWYRQDPGLGLRLIYFSYDVKMKEKGDIPEGYSVSREKKERFSLILESASTNQTSMYLCASSSIRTGGNTIYFGEGSWLTVV.

CDR3 coding DNA: TGTGCCAGCAGGGGACAGGGTCGGAACACCATATATTTT. It translates to CASRGQGRNTIYF. The V call is TRBV27, the J call TRBJ1-3, with 9 bases fitting TRBD1. The CDR3 extends over 13 amino acids. The germline V gene has CDR1 MNHEY and CDR2 SMNVEV (reference sequence). The V gene end was trimmed by 6 bases and the J gene end by 7 bases; junction bases not matched to a gene: 4.

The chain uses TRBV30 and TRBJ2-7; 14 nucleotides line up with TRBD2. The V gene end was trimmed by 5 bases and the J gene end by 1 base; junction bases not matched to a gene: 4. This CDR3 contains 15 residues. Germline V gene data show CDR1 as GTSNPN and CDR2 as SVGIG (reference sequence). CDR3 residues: CAWGLAGGLSYEQYF. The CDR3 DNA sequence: TGTGCCTGGGGACTAGCGGGAGGACTTTCCTACGAGCAGTACTTC.

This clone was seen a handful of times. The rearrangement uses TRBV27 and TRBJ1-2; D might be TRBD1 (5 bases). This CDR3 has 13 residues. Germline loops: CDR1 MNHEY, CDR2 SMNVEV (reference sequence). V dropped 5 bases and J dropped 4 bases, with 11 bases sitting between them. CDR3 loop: CASSPRGSYGYTF. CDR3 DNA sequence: TGTGCCAGCAGTCCCCGGGGGTCCTATGGCTACACCTTC.

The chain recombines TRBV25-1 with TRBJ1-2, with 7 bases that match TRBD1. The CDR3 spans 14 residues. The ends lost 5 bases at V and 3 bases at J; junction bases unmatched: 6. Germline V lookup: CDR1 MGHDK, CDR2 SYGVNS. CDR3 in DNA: TGTGCCAGCAGTCCCCCGACAGGGTACTATGGCTACACCTTC. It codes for CASSPPTGYYGYTF.

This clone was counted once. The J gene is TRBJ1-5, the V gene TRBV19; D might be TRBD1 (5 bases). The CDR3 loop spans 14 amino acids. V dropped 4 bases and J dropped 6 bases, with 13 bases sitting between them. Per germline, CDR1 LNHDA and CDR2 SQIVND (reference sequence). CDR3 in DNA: TGTGCCAGTAGTACAGGGATTTCGGTTCAGCCCCAGCATTTT. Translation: CASSTGISVQPQHF.

CDR3 protein: CASSQDLSYEQYF. CDR3 in DNA: TGCGCCAGCAGCCAAGATCTAAGCTACGAGCAGTACTTC. The J gene is TRBJ2-7, the V gene TRBV4-3; D remains ambiguous. Trimming removed 0 bases from V and 3 bases from J, with 6 bases in between. The CDR3 is 13 amino acids. Germline V gene lookup returns CDR1 LGHNA and CDR2 YSLEER.

This chain's CDR3 is CASSLAGVGTDTQYF. The CDR3 nucleotides are TGTGCCAGCAGTCTAGCGGGAGTAGGCACAGATACGCAGTATTTT. The rearrangement joins TRBV6-5 to TRBJ2-3; 10 positions agree with TRBD2. Unmatched junction bases numbered 3, after V lost 5 bases and J lost 1 base. The CDR3 sequence is 15 residues long. CDR1 and CDR2 from the germline V gene are MNHEY and SVGAGI.

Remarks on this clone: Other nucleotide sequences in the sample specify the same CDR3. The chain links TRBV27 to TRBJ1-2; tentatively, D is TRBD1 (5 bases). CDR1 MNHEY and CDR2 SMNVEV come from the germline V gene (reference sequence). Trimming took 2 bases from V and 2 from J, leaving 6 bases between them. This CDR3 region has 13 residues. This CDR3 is CASSLRQNYGYTF. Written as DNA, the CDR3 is TGTGCCAGCAGTTTAAGACAGAACTATGGCTACACCTTC.

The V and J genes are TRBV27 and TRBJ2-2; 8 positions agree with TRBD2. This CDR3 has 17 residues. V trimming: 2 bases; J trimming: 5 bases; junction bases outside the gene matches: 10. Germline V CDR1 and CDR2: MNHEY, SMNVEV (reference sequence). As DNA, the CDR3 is TGTGCCAGCAGTTTACCCCCCGGGCGGGGGGATACCGGGGAGCTGTTTTTT. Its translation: CASSLPPGRGDTGELFF.

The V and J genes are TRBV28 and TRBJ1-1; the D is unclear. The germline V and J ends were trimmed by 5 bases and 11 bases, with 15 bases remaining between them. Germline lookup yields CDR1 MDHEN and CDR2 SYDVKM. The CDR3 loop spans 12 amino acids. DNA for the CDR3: TGTGCCAGCAGTAAGGGTGGTAGCCTGGCTTTCTTT. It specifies CASSKGGSLAFF.

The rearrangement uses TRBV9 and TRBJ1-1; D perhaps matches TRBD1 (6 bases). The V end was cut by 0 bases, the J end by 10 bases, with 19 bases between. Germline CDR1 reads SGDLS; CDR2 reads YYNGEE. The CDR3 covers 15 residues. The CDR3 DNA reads TGTGCCAGCAGCGTAGACGGGGGCACCGGTTCAGGAGCTTTCTTT. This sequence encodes CASSVDGGTGSGAFF.

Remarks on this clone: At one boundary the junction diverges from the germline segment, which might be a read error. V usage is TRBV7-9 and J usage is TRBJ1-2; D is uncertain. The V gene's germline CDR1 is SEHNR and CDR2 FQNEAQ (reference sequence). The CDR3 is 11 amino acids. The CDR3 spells CASSFNHGYTF. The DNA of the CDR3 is TGTGCCAGCAGCTTTAACCATGGCTACACCTTC.

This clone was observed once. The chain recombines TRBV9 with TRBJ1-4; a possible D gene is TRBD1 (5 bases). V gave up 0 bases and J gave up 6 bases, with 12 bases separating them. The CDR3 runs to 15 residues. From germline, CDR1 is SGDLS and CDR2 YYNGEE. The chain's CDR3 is CASSVATGVDEKLFF. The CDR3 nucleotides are TGTGCCAGCAGCGTAGCTACAGGCGTCGATGAAAAACTGTTTTTT.